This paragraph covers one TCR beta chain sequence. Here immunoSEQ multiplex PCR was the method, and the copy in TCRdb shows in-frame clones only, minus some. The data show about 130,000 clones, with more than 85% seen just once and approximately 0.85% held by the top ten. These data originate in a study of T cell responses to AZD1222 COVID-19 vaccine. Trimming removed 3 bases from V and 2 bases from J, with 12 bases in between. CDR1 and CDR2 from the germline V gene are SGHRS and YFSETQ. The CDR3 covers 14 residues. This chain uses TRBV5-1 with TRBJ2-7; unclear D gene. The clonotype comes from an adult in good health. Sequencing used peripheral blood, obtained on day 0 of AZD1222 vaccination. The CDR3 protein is CASSSGPNPYEQYF. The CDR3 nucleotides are TGCGCCAGCAGCTCTGGACCCAATCCCTACGAGCAGTACTTC.